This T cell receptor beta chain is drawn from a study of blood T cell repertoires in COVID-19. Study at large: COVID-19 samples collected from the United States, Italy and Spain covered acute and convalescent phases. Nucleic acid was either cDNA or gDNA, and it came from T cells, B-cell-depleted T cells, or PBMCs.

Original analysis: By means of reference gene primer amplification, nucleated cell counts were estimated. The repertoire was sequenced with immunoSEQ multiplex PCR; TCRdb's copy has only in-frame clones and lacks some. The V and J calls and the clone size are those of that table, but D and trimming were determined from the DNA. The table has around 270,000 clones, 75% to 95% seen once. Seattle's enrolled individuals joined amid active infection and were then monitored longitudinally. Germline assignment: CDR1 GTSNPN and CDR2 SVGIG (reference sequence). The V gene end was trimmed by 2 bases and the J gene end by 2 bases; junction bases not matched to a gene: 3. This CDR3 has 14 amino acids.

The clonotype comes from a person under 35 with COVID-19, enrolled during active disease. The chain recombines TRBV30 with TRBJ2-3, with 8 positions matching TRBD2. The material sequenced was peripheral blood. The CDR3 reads CAWSYSGNTDTQYF. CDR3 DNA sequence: TGTGCCTGGAGTTATAGCGGGAACACAGATACGCAGTATTTT. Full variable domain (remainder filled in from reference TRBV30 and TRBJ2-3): SQTIHQWPATLVQPVGSPLSLECTVEGTSNPNLYWYRQAAGRGLQLLFYSVGIGQISSEVPQNLSASRPQDRQFILSSKKLLLSDSGFYLCAWSYSGNTDTQYFGPGTRLTVL.